These T cell receptor beta chains were read from a single sample in a study of response to subunit inactivated influenza vaccine. One entry per CDR3 protein results from TCRdb running MiXCR on the RT-PCR reads. The sample shows approximately 530,000 distinct CDR3 sequences, more than 7% of them seen only once. Source: PBMCs from blood, taken about 23 months after vaccination. These receptors all stem from a man aged 45 to 70 who received an inactivated influenza vaccine. The CDR3 runs from the conserved cysteine through the conserved F or W. Fields, in order: clone size, J gene, D gene, V gene, CDR3 protein, CDR3 DNA. A D gene is named only where the DNA matches it firmly. Some rows mark clone size as missing; the rest say once, few, many or name a class of expanded clone.

>-|TRBJ2-5|-|TRBV6-2/TRBV6-3
CASSYSTVSTALKETQYF
TGTGCCAGCAGTTACTCGACGGTCTCTACCGCGCTGAAAGAGACCCAGTACTTC
>many|TRBJ2-5|TRBD2|TRBV5-1
CASSSPTEKRGRETQYF
TGCGCCAGCAGCTCACCCACAGAAAAGCGGGGACGAGAGACCCAGTACTTC
>-|TRBJ2-1|-|TRBV11-1
CASSLRGNLPPYNEQFF
TGTGCCAGCAGCTTAAGGGGAAATCTACCGCCATACAATGAGCAGTTCTTC
>many|TRBJ2-7|-|TRBV29-1
CSVLLVGEQYF
TGCAGCGTTTTGCTGGTTGGAGAGCAGTACTTC
>-|TRBJ1-5|-|TRBV2
CASREGLLNQPQHF
TGTGCCAGCAGGGAGGGCCTCCTCAATCAGCCCCAGCATTTT
>many|TRBJ1-6|-|TRBV3-1
CASSQERLRGSSPLHF
TGTGCCAGCAGCCAAGAAAGATTAAGGGGTTCTTCACCCCTCCACTTT
>-|TRBJ2-2|TRBD2|TRBV10-3
CAISDQRGNTGELFF
TGTGCCATCAGTGACCAGCGGGGAAACACCGGGGAGCTGTTTTTT
>many|TRBJ1-6|-|TRBV7-2
CASSLVGGLSRSPLHF
TGTGCCAGCAGCTTAGTGGGCGGACTTTCAAGATCACCCCTCCACTTT
>many|TRBJ1-5|TRBD1|TRBV5-1
CASSPGTGVGNQPQHF
TGCGCCAGCAGCCCAGGGACAGGGGTGGGCAATCAGCCCCAGCATTTT
>many|TRBJ2-5|-|TRBV20-1
CSASTSGLETQYF
TGCAGTGCTAGTACCTCAGGGTTGGAGACCCAGTACTTC
>-|TRBJ1-5|-|TRBV6-2/TRBV6-3
CASSYSGDQPQHF
TGTGCCAGCAGTTACTCTGGAGATCAGCCCCAGCATTTT
>-|TRBJ2-7|TRBD1|TRBV4-2
CASSQDLAGGNYEQYF
TGTGCCAGCAGCCAAGATTTGGCAGGGGGCAACTACGAGCAGTACTTC
>-|TRBJ1-1|-|TRBV5-1
CASSLVGLMNTEAFF
TGCGCCAGCAGCTTGGTTGGGTTAATGAACACTGAAGCTTTCTTT
>-|TRBJ2-3|-|TRBV15
CATSRNSGRNTDTQYF
TGTGCCACCAGCAGGAATAGCGGAAGAAACACAGATACGCAGTATTTT
>-|TRBJ1-4|TRBD1|TRBV24-1
CATSGGRNEKLFF
TGTGCCACGTCAGGGGGAAGAAATGAAAAACTGTTTTTT
>many|TRBJ2-2|TRBD1|TRBV10-3
CAISPGQGTTGELFF
TGTGCCATCAGTCCCGGACAGGGGACAACCGGGGAGCTGTTTTTT
>-|TRBJ2-1|TRBD2|TRBV7-8
CASSLFPGLADNEQFF
TGTGCCAGCAGCTTATTCCCGGGACTAGCGGACAATGAGCAGTTCTTC
>many|TRBJ2-3|-|TRBV7-9
CASSLARATDTQYF
TGTGCCAGCAGCTTAGCCAGGGCGACAGATACGCAGTATTTT
>-|TRBJ2-1|TRBD2|TRBV12-3/TRBV12-4
CASGTTGTTYNEQFF
TGTGCCAGCGGGACGACTGGGACTACCTACAATGAGCAGTTCTTC
>few|TRBJ1-1|-|TRBV6-5
CASSYSGHPNTEAFF
TGTGCCAGCAGTTACTCGGGGCACCCGAACACTGAAGCTTTCTTT
>-|TRBJ2-2|TRBD2|TRBV20-1
CSTPGLAGNTGELFF
TGCAGTACACCGGGACTAGCGGGAAACACCGGGGAGCTGTTTTTT
>few|TRBJ1-1|-|TRBV4-1
CASSQFTEAFF
TGCGCCAGCAGCCAATTCACTGAAGCTTTCTTT
>many|TRBJ1-2|TRBD1|TRBV20-1
CSAAGQGAFYGYTF
TGCAGTGCCGCTGGACAGGGGGCCTTCTATGGCTACACCTTC
>once|TRBJ2-2|-|TRBV24-1
CATSDSGEGVSGELFF
TGTGCCACCAGTGATTCCGGGGAAGGGGTCAGCGGGGAGCTGTTTTTT
>many|TRBJ1-2|-|TRBV20-1
CSARDGTAYGYTF
TGCAGTGCTAGAGATGGTACGGCCTATGGCTACACCTTC
>few|TRBJ2-1|-|TRBV5-1
CASSLGLTSSYNEQFF
TGCGCCAGCAGCTTGGGACTGACCTCGTCCTACAATGAGCAGTTCTTC
>few|TRBJ2-2|-|TRBV2
CASKVRLGTGELFF
TGTGCCAGCAAAGTCCGCCTGGGCACCGGGGAGCTGTTTTTT
>many|TRBJ1-3|TRBD1|TRBV5-1
CASSLSTGGSGGNTIYF
TGCGCCAGCAGCTTGAGCACAGGGGGCTCCGGTGGAAACACCATATATTTT
>-|TRBJ2-7|-|TRBV28
CDSSLFLQGEEGEQYF
TGTGACAGCAGTTTATTTCTTCAGGGCGAGGAAGGGGAGCAGTACTTC
>-|TRBJ2-2|TRBD2|TRBV18
CASSSSSGRGTGELFF
TGTGCCAGCTCATCATCTAGCGGGCGAGGCACCGGGGAGCTGTTTTTT
>many|TRBJ2-4|-|TRBV27
CASSGSQGNIQYF
TGTGCCAGCAGCGGTTCACAGGGCAACATTCAGTACTTC
>many|TRBJ2-2|-|TRBV7-6
CASSQVPSPNTGELFF
TGTGCCAGCAGCCAAGTGCCTTCTCCGAACACCGGGGAGCTGTTTTTT
>few|TRBJ1-4|TRBD1|TRBV7-2
CASSLLGGDSEKLFF
TGTGCCAGCAGCCTCCTGGGAGGGGACAGTGAAAAACTGTTTTTT
>many|TRBJ2-1|TRBD1|TRBV5-1
CASSFGQANRAYNEQFF
TGCGCCAGCAGCTTTGGACAGGCCAATCGCGCCTACAATGAGCAGTTCTTC
>many|TRBJ2-1|TRBD2|TRBV10-3
CAISDGSGGSYNEQFF
TGTGCCATCAGTGATGGTAGCGGGGGTTCCTACAATGAGCAGTTCTTC
>few|TRBJ1-2|-|TRBV20-1
CSARVTQGGYGYTF
TGCAGTGCTAGAGTAACCCAAGGAGGGTATGGCTACACCTTC
>many|TRBJ2-2|-|TRBV7-7
CASSQGRTGELFF
TGTGCTAGCAGTCAGGGCAGGACCGGGGAGCTGTTTTTT
>-|TRBJ2-2|-|TRBV6-5
CASSYSTGQGGELFF
TGTGCCAGCAGTTACTCGACGGGTCAGGGCGGGGAGCTGTTTTTT
>few|TRBJ2-3|TRBD2|TRBV27
CASSLSLAGVNIF
TGTGCCAGCAGTTTAAGCCTAGCGGGAGTGAATATATTT
>-|TRBJ2-2|-|TRBV6-5
CASSYRSVSAIGELFF
TGTGCCAGCAGTTACCGATCGGTCTCGGCGATCGGGGAGCTGTTTTTT
>-|TRBJ2-7|-|TRBV10-3
CAISDGDGTYEQYF
TGTGCCATCAGTGATGGGGACGGAACCTACGAGCAGTACTTC